These T cell receptor beta chains were read from a single sample in a study of OX40 agonist ivuxolimab in advanced cancers. Sequenced by immunoSEQ multiplex PCR; TCRdb stores in-frame clones only, minus some. The data hold around 79,000 clones, with over 75% observed a single time. The sample here was CD4+ or CD8+ T cells sorted from blood, taken in a trial of the OX40 agonist ivuxolimab. These receptors all stem from an adult with an advanced solid tumor such as melanoma, head and neck, liver or kidney cancer. Both conserved end residues are part of each CDR3. Each record gives: V gene, D gene, clone size, J gene, CDR3 protein, CDR3 DNA. A D gene is named only where the DNA matches it firmly. Clone size is not always given. Where it is, it says once, few, many or a class for expanded clones.

>TRBV7-2|NA|NA|TRBJ2-3
CASSRDGGTDTQYF
TGTGCCAGCAGCCGGGACGGAGGCACAGATACGCAGTATTTT
>TRBV11-2|NA|NA|TRBJ1-1
CASSQREYYGTEAFF
TGTGCCAGCAGCCAAAGGGAGTACTACGGCACTGAAGCTTTCTTT
>TRBV30|NA|NA|TRBJ2-1
CAWGARGEYNEQFF
TGTGCCTGGGGGGCGCGGGGCGAATACAATGAGCAGTTCTTC
>TRBV2|NA|NA|TRBJ1-1
CASKELGGGRAFF
TGTGCCAGCAAGGAATTAGGAGGGGGGCGAGCTTTCTTT
>TRBV11-2|TRBD1|NA|TRBJ1-5
CASSLFGTGTSNQPQHF
TGTGCCAGCAGCTTATTCGGGACAGGGACCAGCAATCAGCCCCAGCATTTT
>TRBV5-1|NA|NA|TRBJ1-2
CASSFGEGRGYGYTF
NA
>TRBV9|TRBD1|once|TRBJ2-3
CASSVWTGESTDTQYF
TGTGCCAGCAGCGTTTGGACAGGGGAAAGCACAGATACGCAGTATTTT
>TRBV2|NA|NA|TRBJ1-2
CASSEQVTDGYTF
TGTGCCAGCAGTGAACAGGTTACGGATGGCTACACCTTC
>TRBV5-6|TRBD2|NA|TRBJ2-3
CASSWGGGAADTQYF
TGTGCCAGCAGCTGGGGCGGGGGGGCCGCAGATACGCAGTATTTT
>TRBV6-1|NA|NA|TRBJ1-2
CASSGRLGGYTF
TGTGCCAGCAGTGGCCGACTCGGTGGCTACACCTTC
>TRBV5-1|TRBD2|NA|TRBJ2-5
CASSWGTSQETQYF
TGCGCCAGCAGCTGGGGGACTAGCCAAGAGACCCAGTACTTC
>TRBV19|TRBD1|NA|TRBJ2-7
CASSAQTGYYEQYF
TGTGCCAGTAGTGCCCAGACAGGGTACTACGAGCAGTACTTC
>TRBV25-1|NA|NA|TRBJ1-1
CASTPGHLTEAFF
TGTGCCAGCACTCCGGGACACCTCACTGAAGCTTTCTTT
>TRBV18|NA|NA|TRBJ1-4
CASSPRSRGLFF
TGTGCCAGCTCACCACGATCCCGGGGGCTGTTTTTT
>TRBV6-4|NA|NA|TRBJ1-2
CASSYSPDTNYGYTF
TGTGCCAGCAGTTACTCTCCTGATACTAACTATGGCTACACCTTC
>TRBV19|TRBD1|NA|TRBJ1-1
CASSSRDRGRGTEAFF
TGTGCCAGTAGTAGCCGGGACAGGGGGCGAGGGACTGAAGCTTTCTTT
>TRBV19|NA|NA|TRBJ2-6
CASNEGSTSGANVLTF
TGTGCCAGTAACGAGGGGTCCACCTCTGGGGCCAACGTCCTGACTTTC